This T cell receptor beta chain was captured by sequencing in a study of circulating CD8 cells and anti-PD-1 response in melanoma. Study details: Patients received intravenous nivolumab, 3 mg/kg, every 2 weeks.

The CDR3 is 13 residues long. V was pared by 0 bases and J by 8 bases, with 11 bases between. Looked up from germline, CDR1 is DFQATT and CDR2 is SNEGSKA (reference sequence). The QIAseq Immune Repertoire TCR panel built the libraries from approximately 15 ng of total RNA. TCRdb re-called the reads with MiXCR, one entry per CDR3 protein. The data hold roughly 300 distinct CDR3 sequences, with 10% to 12% observed a single time. This clonotype is categorized as large. Its specificity is not known. Live CD3+CD8+TCRalphabeta+ cells were sorted into four subsets by PD-1 and/or TIGIT. Broader study findings: Previously treated and treatment-naive patients were pooled together. Replicates were generally not done for experiments.

V gene TRBV20-1 combines with J gene TRBJ2-1; D possibly uses TRBD1 or TRBD2 (5 bases each). The sample consisted of CD8+ T cells from PBMCs, taken at baseline or after one month of anti-PD-1 therapy (not recorded which). The sequence was obtained from a human donor with melanoma. Here the CDR3 reads CSARERGAYEQFF. The CDR3 bases are TGCAGTGCTAGAGAGCGAGGGGCCTATGAGCAGTTCTTC.